The sample holds many counts of the clone carrying this TCR beta chain. Its antigen is as yet unknown. TCRdb re-derived calls from the 5' RACE reads in MiXCR, one entry per CDR3 protein. Of roughly 65,000 distinct CDR3 sequences detected, 5% to 6.5% appear once; the ten largest clones hold under 2.5%. This sample is part of a study of T cells after yellow fever vaccination. Germline V CDR1 and CDR2: MNHEY, SVGEGT. The CDR3 has 13 amino acids. V lost 7 bases and J lost 1, with 8 bases in between. Broader study findings: Booster samples showed a return of most primary-vaccination clones (almost 97% CD4, 70% to 90% CD8).

Material: CD4+ T cells sorted from PBMCs, obtained roughly 15 days after the first yellow fever vaccination. This TCR was sampled from a man aged 18 to 29 who received the YFV17D yellow fever vaccine. This chain connects TRBV6-2 or TRBV6-3 to TRBJ2-1; D unclear. The CDR3 here is CASTKGSYNEQFF. The CDR3 DNA sequence: TGTGCCAGCACTAAGGGTTCCTACAATGAGCAGTTCTTC.